The source of this T cell receptor beta chain is a study of cytomegalovirus exposure and HLA in healthy donors. Generated by immunoSEQ multiplex PCR, the TCRdb table keeps only in-frame clones and is missing some. The table lists 98,000 or so clones, roughly 95% of them singletons, with roughly 0.7% in the top ten. The CDR3 contains 12 residues. Germline V gives CDR1 MNHNY, CDR2 SVGAGI (reference sequence). The germline V and J ends were trimmed by 9 bases and 7 bases, with 15 bases remaining between them. The clonotype was recovered from a woman aged 18 to 35 in good health and CMV-seronegative. This sequence joins TRBV6-6 and TRBJ1-1, with D tentatively TRBD1 (5 bases). The sequencing sample was made of PBMCs. The CDR3 bases are TGTGCCAGTGGGGAGGCGGGACGTGAAGCTTTCTTT. As protein: CASGEAGREAFF.